One sample yielded the 17 T cell receptor beta chains listed below, sequenced in a study of shared clonotypes between healthy human individuals. This table comes from immunoSEQ multiplex PCR, and its TCRdb copy is limited to in-frame clones, with some not included. The sample carries about 1.1 million clones, about four fifths recorded once. Sequencing was done on a sample of memory CD4+ T cells from PBMCs. Described subset: CD45RA-negative fraction. The receptors here all came from a man aged 18 to 35 in good health. Some clones in this sample may be carry-over from other donors' samples.

The rearrangement links TRBV6-5 to TRBJ2-1, with a weak D call TRBD1 (6 bases). The CDR3 is 14 amino acids. Germline CDR1 MNHEY, CDR2 SVGAGI. Trimming left V 2 bases short and J 10 bases short, with 15 bases between. CDR3 amino acids: CASSYTSGVSEQFF. As DNA, the CDR3 is TGTGCCAGCAGTTACACATCAGGGGTGAGCGAGCAGTTCTTC.

V usage is TRBV21-1 and J usage is TRBJ2-5; TRBD2 is the table's D call and was not checked against the DNA. TRBV21-1 is tagged as a pseudogene. This CDR3 is built from 17 residues. CDR3 bases: TGTGCCAGCAGCAAAAGAGGGGGACTAGCTAAGAAAGAGACCCAGTACTTC. It translates to CASSKRGGLAKKETQYF.

This clone showed up many times. This chain uses TRBV5-1 with TRBJ1-1; a possible D gene is TRBD1 (6 bases). V was cut by 1 base and J by 2 bases, with 12 bases left in between. There are 15 residues in the CDR3. Germline CDR1 reads SGHRS; CDR2 reads YFSETQ. The CDR3 region has the DNA TGCGCCAGCAGCTTGTCCGGGGGGCAAAACACTGAAGCTTTCTTT. Translated, it gives CASSLSGGQNTEAFF.

This chain connects TRBV4-1 to TRBJ2-7; 8 bases are a match to TRBD2. This CDR3 has 15 residues. The junction had 4 bases not matched to a gene; V was cut back by 1 base and J by 2 bases. Germline V gene sequence: CDR1 MGHRA, CDR2 YSYEKL. DNA of the CDR3: TGCGCCAGCAGCCAAGTACTAGCGGATACCTACGAGCAGTACTTC. Its protein product is CASSQVLADTYEQYF.

The rearrangement uses TRBV7-3 and TRBJ1-2; D might be TRBD1 (5 bases). V lost 5 bases and J lost 4, with 11 bases in between. The germline V gene encodes CDR1 SGHTA and CDR2 FQGTGA. This CDR3 has 13 residues. CDR3 sequence (DNA): TGTGCCAGCAGCCAGGGCGGAGTCTATGGCTACACCTTC. Its protein is CASSQGGVYGYTF.

The V gene is TRBV11-3, the J gene TRBJ2-7; the D is unclear. Germline assignment: CDR1 SGHNT and CDR2 YENEEA. This CDR3 is 13 amino acids long. V was clipped by 0 bases and J by 7 bases, with 10 bases between them. The CDR3: CASSLDPPGEQYF. DNA for the CDR3: TGTGCCAGCAGCTTAGATCCCCCGGGTGAGCAGTACTTC.

This rearrangement joins TRBV6-5 to TRBJ2-7; D possibly corresponds to TRBD2 (6 bases). CDR3 size: 15 residues. The germline V gene has CDR1 MNHEY and CDR2 SVGAGI. Trimming cost V 5 bases and J 0 bases, with 14 bases left between them. CDR3 bases: TGTGCCAGCAGTCCCCTTAGCGGCAGCTCCTACGAGCAGTACTTC. Translation gives CASSPLSGSSYEQYF.

The J gene is TRBJ1-1, the V gene TRBV29-1; D gene unclear. V lost 7 bases and J lost 1, with 10 bases in between. This CDR3 has 12 amino acids. CDR1 SQVTM and CDR2 ANQGSEA come from the germline V gene. CDR3 sequence reads: CSAYRGNTEAFF. The CDR3 region has the DNA TGCAGCGCCTACCGTGGGAACACTGAAGCTTTCTTT. Based on the CDR3 plus reference TRBV29-1 and TRBJ1-1, the full variable domain is SAVISQKPSRDICQRGTSLTIQCQVDSQVTMMFWYRQQPGQSLTLIATANQGSEATYESGFVIDKFPISRPNLTFSTLTVSNMSPEDSSIYLCSAYRGNTEAFFGQGTRLTVV.

The chain is built from TRBV18 and TRBJ1-4, with D perhaps matching TRBD1 (6 bases). V shed 2 bases and J shed 8 bases, with 9 bases lying between them. The CDR3 is 13 amino acids. Germline assignment: CDR1 KGHSH and CDR2 LQKENI. CDR3 sequence: CASSPNREEKLFF. The CDR3 coding sequence is TGTGCCAGCTCACCAAACAGGGAGGAAAAACTGTTTTTT.

The chain has TRBV28 and TRBJ1-2, with D tentatively TRBD1 (5 bases). The germline V and J ends were trimmed by 3 bases and 2 bases, with 16 bases remaining between them. The length of the CDR3 is 16 residues. Germline V gene sequence: CDR1 MDHEN, CDR2 SYDVKM. The CDR3 protein is CASSLGGGGRNYGYTF. In nucleotides, the CDR3 is TGTGCCAGCAGTTTGGGGGGAGGTGGCAGAAACTATGGCTACACCTTC.

The chain couples TRBV28 to TRBJ2-2, with 7 bases that match TRBD2. The CDR3 has 15 amino acids. CDR1 and CDR2 (germline): MDHEN, SYDVKM. V was clipped by 4 bases and J by 6 bases; unmatched bases: 8. CDR3 protein: CASSSPGTTPGELFF. The CDR3 DNA reads TGTGCCAGCAGTTCACCCGGGACTACCCCCGGGGAGCTGTTTTTT. Combining the CDR3 with reference TRBV28 and TRBJ2-2 gives the whole variable domain DVKVTQSSRYLVKRTGEKVFLECVQDMDHENMFWYRQDPGLGLRLIYFSYDVKMKEKGDIPEGYSVSREKKERFSLILESASTNQTSMYLCASSSPGTTPGELFFGEGSRLTVL.

V usage is TRBV6-1 and J usage is TRBJ2-7, with D uncertain. CDR1 MNHNS and CDR2 SASEGT come from the germline V gene. This CDR3 spans 13 amino acids. The V gene lost 3 bases and the J gene lost 1 base, with 7 bases spanning the gap. This CDR3 is CASSDTASYEQYF. The CDR3 coding sequence is TGTGCCAGCAGTGATACAGCGTCCTACGAGCAGTACTTC.

CDR3 in amino acids: CASSLRGRDRGYEQYF. The CDR3, as DNA: TGTGCCAGCAGCTTAAGGGGCCGGGACAGGGGTTACGAGCAGTACTTC. This sequence joins TRBV7-2 and TRBJ2-7; TRBD1 matches 10 bases. The CDR3 is made up of 16 amino acids. Germline CDR1 and CDR2: SGHTA and FQGNSA. V lost 2 bases to trimming and J lost 4 bases; unmatched junction nucleotides: 8.

V and J are TRBV7-2 and TRBJ2-7; weak D call: TRBD1 (6 bases). The V end lost 5 bases, the J end lost 0 bases, and 11 bases lay between the germline ends. Per germline, CDR1 SGHTA and CDR2 FQGNSA. There are 14 residues in the CDR3. The CDR3 DNA reads as TGTGCCAGCAGCCGAGGGGGAAGCTCCTACGAGCAGTACTTC. Encoded protein: CASSRGGSSYEQYF.

The chain uses TRBV7-6 and TRBJ2-7; 11 positions agree with TRBD1. Per the germline V gene, CDR1 is SGHVS and CDR2 is FNYEAQ. V shed 4 bases, J shed 2 bases, and the junction held 4 bases outside the gene matches. The length of the CDR3 is 15 residues. The CDR3 region is CASSSPGQGAYEQYF. CDR3 DNA: TGTGCCAGCAGCTCCCCGGGACAGGGGGCCTACGAGCAGTACTTC.

Comments on this clone: Other DNA sequences from this sample encode an identical CDR3 as well. This chain connects TRBV9 to TRBJ2-3; D is unclear. V shed 0 bases and J shed 5 bases, with 4 bases lying between them. From germline, CDR1 is SGDLS and CDR2 YYNGEE. This CDR3 has 12 amino acids. CDR3 nucleotide sequence: TGTGCCAGCAGCGTAGATGTAGATACGCAGTATTTT. It translates to CASSVDVDTQYF. Full variable domain (rest looked up from reference TRBV9 and TRBJ2-3): DSGVTQTPKHLITATGQRVTLRCSPRSGDLSVYWYQQSLDQGLQFLIQYYNGEERAKGNILERFSAQQFPDLHSELNLSSLELGDSALYFCASSVDVDTQYFGPGTRLTVL.

This sequence joins TRBV7-3 and TRBJ2-1; D unresolved. CDR1 and CDR2 (germline): SGHTA, FQGTGA. The CDR3 totals 15 residues. Trimming shortened V by 2 bases and J by 0 bases, and 8 bases separated the two germline ends. The CDR3 protein is CASSLVKVSYNEQFF. The CDR3 nucleotides are TGTGCCAGCAGCTTAGTTAAAGTCTCCTACAATGAGCAGTTCTTC. The full variable domain, in which reference TRBV7-3 and TRBJ2-1 provide the parts outside the CDR3, is GAGVSQTPSNKVTEKGKYVELRCDPISGHTALYWYRQSLGQGPEFLIYFQGTGAADDSGLPNDRFFAVRPEGSVSTLKIQRTERGDSAVYLCASSLVKVSYNEQFFGPGTRLTVL.